One sample yielded the 29 T cell receptor beta chains listed below, sequenced in a study of CD8 T cells in ankylosing spondylitis. Using its own MiXCR run on the 5' RACE reads, TCRdb lists one record per CDR3 protein. This table holds nearly 250,000 distinct CDR3 sequences, roughly a third found once. The specimen sequenced was blood, either unsorted or a sorted T cell fraction (not recorded which). These receptors were collected from a male donor with ankylosing spondylitis or in good health (not recorded which).

The V call is TRBV6-1, the J call TRBJ2-6, with a weak D call TRBD1 (6 bases). The ends were cut back, 6 bases at V and 6 bases at J, with 18 bases in the middle. Germline values: CDR1 MNHNS, CDR2 SASEGT. There are 16 residues in the CDR3. CDR3 amino acids: CASSKHFTGLANVLTF. DNA for the CDR3: TGTGCCAGCAGCAAACACTTTACAGGGCTGGCCAACGTCCTGACTTTC.

This clonotype has more than one count but fewer than ten. This sequence joins TRBV20-1 and TRBJ2-3; D may correspond to TRBD1 or TRBD2 (5 bases each). The CDR3 covers 14 residues. Germline CDR1 DFQATT, CDR2 SNEGSKA (reference sequence). Trimming cost V 2 bases and J 2 bases, with 11 bases left between them. The CDR3 bases are TGCAGTGCTAGAAGGGGAGCAAACACAGATACGCAGTATTTT. Its protein is CSARRGANTDTQYF.

A few counts support this clonotype. V and J are TRBV6-5 and TRBJ1-1; D not certain. Trimming pared 2 bases from V and 1 base from J, leaving 8 bases between. From germline, CDR1 is MNHEY and CDR2 SVGAGI. This CDR3 has 14 amino acids. CDR3 protein: CASSYRASNTEAFF. The DNA for the CDR3 is TGTGCCAGCAGTTACAGGGCATCGAACACTGAAGCTTTCTTT.

This clonotype has just a few counts. This chain uses TRBV29-1 with TRBJ2-3, with D perhaps matching TRBD1 (6 bases). Germline loops: CDR1 SQVTM, CDR2 ANQGSEA. The CDR3 has 13 residues. With 7 bases removed from V and 0 bases from J, the gap between germline ends came to 11 bases. CDR3 coding DNA: TGCAGCGGTGGACAGCTTAGCACAGATACGCAGTATTTT. Translated: CSGGQLSTDTQYF.

This clonotype was observed a few times. The rearrangement uses TRBV11-2 and TRBJ2-3, with D possibly TRBD2 on 7 matching bases. The CDR3 extends over 15 amino acids. The germline V gene has CDR1 SGHAT and CDR2 FQNNGV. V shed 2 bases and J shed 4 bases, with 13 bases lying between them. CDR3 sequence: CASSLRGGVADTQYF. The CDR3 DNA sequence: TGTGCCAGCAGCTTAAGGGGGGGTGTGGCAGATACGCAGTATTTT.

This chain connects TRBV7-6 to TRBJ2-7; either TRBD1 or TRBD2 may supply D (5 bases each). Per the germline V gene, CDR1 is SGHVS and CDR2 is FNYEAQ. CDR3 length: 16 residues. The V end lost 5 bases, the J end lost 3 bases, and 20 bases lay between the germline ends. The DNA of the CDR3 is TGTGCCAGCAGCCCTGGAACCCGGGGCCCTAGCTACGAGCAGTACTTC. Translating it yields CASSPGTRGPSYEQYF.

This clonotype was seen only a few times. CDR3 bases: TGCAGTGCGGTGGGACAGGGGGTAGGGACCCAGTACTTC. Its translation: CSAVGQGVGTQYF. The J gene is TRBJ2-5, the V gene TRBV20-1; 11 nucleotides match TRBD1. The trim removed 6 bases at V and 7 bases at J, leaving 7 bases unmatched. This CDR3 contains 13 residues. Germline assignment: CDR1 DFQATT and CDR2 SNEGSKA (reference sequence).

The rearrangement links TRBV20-1 to TRBJ2-2; TRBD1 aligns across 7 bases. V shed 1 base, J shed 4 bases, and the junction held 9 bases outside the gene matches. Germline lookup yields CDR1 DFQATT and CDR2 SNEGSKA (reference sequence). The CDR3 covers 16 residues. CDR3 DNA sequence: TGCAGTGCTAGAGGGATAGGGGGCCGGGTCACCGGGGAGCTGTTTTTT. As protein: CSARGIGGRVTGELFF.

The gene calls are TRBV20-1 and TRBJ2-1, with D perhaps matching TRBD1 or TRBD2 (6 bases each). The CDR3 length is 16 residues. Germline V gene data show CDR1 as DFQATT and CDR2 as SNEGSKA (reference sequence). V dropped 0 bases and J dropped 0 bases, with 12 bases sitting between them. CDR3: CSARDTGAYSYNEQFF. Here the CDR3 DNA reads TGCAGTGCTAGAGATACGGGGGCCTACTCCTACAATGAGCAGTTCTTC.

V is TRBV12-3 or TRBV12-4 and J is TRBJ2-1; unclear D gene. This CDR3 spans 13 amino acids. V was trimmed by 4 bases and J by 5 bases, leaving 9 bases between them. The CDR3 loop reads CASSSDINNEQFF. The CDR3 DNA reads TGTGCCAGCAGTTCAGACATCAACAATGAGCAGTTCTTC.

This clonotype was found a few times. The CDR3 region has the DNA TGCAGTGCTAGATCGCCGGGACTAGCGGGGGGGCGGGATACGCAGTATTTT. It specifies CSARSPGLAGGRDTQYF. The chain combines TRBV20-1 with TRBJ2-3; 16 bases match TRBD2. The CDR3 has 17 amino acids. The V and J ends lost 2 bases and 6 bases, in that order; junction bases with no gene match: 8. Germline CDR1 is DFQATT and CDR2 is SNEGSKA (reference sequence).

The V and J genes are TRBV6-5 and TRBJ2-5; the D gene could be TRBD1 or TRBD2 (6 bases each). The V gene's germline CDR1 is MNHEY and CDR2 SVGAGI. Trimming removed 4 bases from V and 5 bases from J, with 20 bases in between. CDR3 length: 16 residues. This CDR3 is CASSFEWGASMETQYF. The CDR3 DNA is TGTGCCAGCAGTTTCGAGTGGGGGGCGAGCATGGAGACCCAGTACTTC.

This clonotype was seen a few times. The J gene is TRBJ1-4, the V gene TRBV20-1, with D tentatively TRBD1 (5 bases). CDR1 and CDR2 (germline): DFQATT, SNEGSKA (reference sequence). This CDR3 has 16 amino acids. V gave up 1 base and J gave up 2 bases, with 14 bases separating them. CDR3 sequence: CSARGSQGLTNEKLFF. DNA of the CDR3: TGCAGTGCTAGAGGTTCGCAGGGTCTCACTAATGAAAAACTGTTTTTT.

The genes are TRBV6-1 and TRBJ2-1; D call uncertain. Germline V lookup: CDR1 MNHNS, CDR2 SASEGT. This CDR3 contains 14 residues. Trimming cost V 0 bases and J 0 bases, with 3 bases left between them. The CDR3 loop is CASSEAYSYNEQFF. DNA for the CDR3: TGTGCCAGCAGTGAAGCGTACTCCTACAATGAGCAGTTCTTC.

The chain recombines TRBV21-1 with TRBJ2-7. TRBV21-1 is a pseudogene. The CDR3 has 14 amino acids. In DNA form, the CDR3 reads TGTGCCAGCAGCAAGGAGTGGAGCTCCTACGAGCAGTACTTC. Amino acid sequence: CASSKEWSSYEQYF.

This clonotype was counted a few times. The genes are TRBV29-1 and TRBJ2-7; either TRBD1 or TRBD2 may fit D (5 bases each). The CDR3 covers 11 residues. Germline V gene sequence: CDR1 SQVTM, CDR2 ANQGSEA. Trimming took off 5 bases at V and 5 bases at J, with 10 bases between the two ends. In DNA, the CDR3 is TGCAGCGTTAGCCAGGGACACGAGCAGTACTTC. It is translated as CSVSQGHEQYF.

This clonotype has only a few counts. J is TRBJ2-7 and V is TRBV12-3 or TRBV12-4; 7 bases fit TRBD1. With 4 bases clipped from V and 5 bases from J, the junction kept 8 bases outside the gene matches. The CDR3 runs 14 residues. The CDR3 reads CASSYDREHDEQYF. The CDR3 DNA is TGTGCCAGCAGTTACGACAGGGAGCACGACGAGCAGTACTTC.

This clonotype showed up just a few times. The V and J genes are TRBV4-1 and TRBJ2-2, with D possibly matching TRBD2 (6 bases). Trimming shortened V by 1 base and J by 6 bases, and 9 bases separated the two germline ends. Germline lookup yields CDR1 MGHRA and CDR2 YSYEKL. CDR3 size: 14 residues. The CDR3 here is CASSQGEEAGELFF. CDR3 nucleotides: TGCGCCAGCAGCCAAGGGGAGGAGGCCGGGGAGCTGTTTTTT.

The chain carries TRBV7-6 and TRBJ2-2; maybe TRBD2 (7 bases). The CDR3 length is 15 residues. In germline, CDR1 is SGHVS, CDR2 FNYEAQ. V shed 5 bases and J shed 7 bases, with 17 bases lying between them. The CDR3 here is CASSPLPGGDGELFF. The CDR3 coding sequence is TGTGCCAGCAGCCCATTGCCGGGGGGCGACGGGGAGCTGTTTTTT.

This clonotype was counted a few times. J is TRBJ2-7 and V is TRBV6-1, with 9 bases matching TRBD1. The CDR3 consists of 14 residues. The germline V gene encodes CDR1 MNHNS and CDR2 SASEGT. V gave up 5 bases and J gave up 3 bases; unmatched junction bases: 5. The CDR3 DNA reads TGTGCCAGCAGTCTAGACAGGGGGTTCTACGAGCAGTACTTC. As protein: CASSLDRGFYEQYF.

CDR3 in DNA: TGTGCCAGCAGCGTAGCTGGAGCGAGCACAGATACGCAGTATTTT. Translation: CASSVAGASTDTQYF. This rearrangement joins TRBV9 to TRBJ2-3; D is uncertain. The CDR3 has 15 amino acids. CDR1 is SGDLS, CDR2 YYNGEE, per germline. Trimming left V 0 bases short and J 0 bases short, with 8 bases between.

The chain couples TRBV24-1 to TRBJ2-7, with D possibly matching TRBD1 (6 bases). The germline V gene has CDR1 KGHDR and CDR2 SFDVKD. This CDR3 has 15 amino acids. The V and J ends lost 4 bases and 2 bases respectively, with 14 bases between them. CDR3 loop: CATSDRGQPPYEQYF. The CDR3 DNA is TGTGCCACCAGTGACCGTGGACAGCCACCCTACGAGCAGTACTTC.

This clonotype occurred once. The chain uses TRBV12-3 or TRBV12-4 and TRBJ1-2; possible D gene TRBD1, 6 bases. The CDR3 runs to 13 residues. Trimming removed 5 bases at V and 7 bases at J, with 14 bases between. The CDR3 DNA follows: TGTGCCAGCAGTCCAACAGGGTTAGGTGGCTACACCTTC. Translated: CASSPTGLGGYTF.

This clonotype has more than one count but fewer than ten. This chain connects TRBV10-3 to TRBJ2-3; 7 bases agree with TRBD2. Trimming removed 10 bases from V and 3 bases from J; junction bases left unmatched: 13. The CDR3 runs to 15 residues. Germline assignment: CDR1 ENHRY and CDR2 SYGVKD. The CDR3 coding sequence is TGTGCCACCGCGCCCGGCGGGGGATCGACAGATACGCAGTATTTT. Its translation: CATAPGGGSTDTQYF.

This clonotype was found a few times. The rearrangement links TRBV20-1 to TRBJ1-1; D not certain. Germline V CDR1 and CDR2: DFQATT, SNEGSKA (reference sequence). The germline V and J ends were trimmed by 3 bases and 0 bases, with 17 bases remaining between them. This CDR3 has 16 residues. This chain's CDR3 is CSASPRRREMNTEAFF. DNA for the CDR3: TGCAGTGCTAGCCCCAGAAGGCGGGAGATGAACACTGAAGCTTTCTTT.

This clonotype showed up just a few times. The chain is built from TRBV5-1 and TRBJ2-5, with D unclear. V was pared by 0 bases and J by 5 bases, with 2 bases between. Germline V lookup: CDR1 SGHRS, CDR2 YFSETQ. The CDR3 runs to 11 residues. DNA of the CDR3: TGCGCCAGCAGCTTGGATGAGACCCAGTACTTC. This translates into CASSLDETQYF.

The chain has TRBV28 and TRBJ2-7, with D uncertain. There are 14 residues in the CDR3. The V end lost 3 bases, the J end lost 0 bases, and 9 bases lay between the germline ends. Germline CDR1 reads MDHEN; CDR2 reads SYDVKM. In DNA form, the CDR3 reads TGTGCCAGCAGTTTCGAGACCCTCTCCTACGAGCAGTACTTC. Encoded protein: CASSFETLSYEQYF.

In this sample, this clonotype turned up a few times. The gene calls are TRBV5-1 and TRBJ1-2, with 10 positions matching TRBD1. Germline trimming cut 4 bases from V and 3 bases from J; bases unmatched to any gene: 3. This CDR3 has 14 amino acids. Per germline, CDR1 SGHRS and CDR2 YFSETQ. CDR3 bases: TGCGCCAGCAGCCAGGGACAGGGGTACTATGGCTACACCTTC. Translating gives CASSQGQGYYGYTF.

This clonotype has more than one count but fewer than ten. CDR3 protein: CASSTEWDEQFF. Here the CDR3 DNA reads TGTGCCAGCTCAACGGAGTGGGATGAGCAGTTCTTC. This rearrangement joins TRBV18 to TRBJ2-1, with D hard to call. The germline gives CDR1 KGHSH, CDR2 LQKENI. CDR3 length: 12 amino acids. V lost 5 bases, J lost 8 bases, and 10 bases lay in between. The full variable domain, completed using reference TRBV18 and TRBJ2-1, is NAGVMQNPRHLVRRRGQEARLRCSPMKGHSHVYWYRQLPEEGLKFMVYLQKENIIDESGMPKERFSAEFPKEGPSILRIQQVVRGDSAAYFCASSTEWDEQFFGPGTRLTVL.